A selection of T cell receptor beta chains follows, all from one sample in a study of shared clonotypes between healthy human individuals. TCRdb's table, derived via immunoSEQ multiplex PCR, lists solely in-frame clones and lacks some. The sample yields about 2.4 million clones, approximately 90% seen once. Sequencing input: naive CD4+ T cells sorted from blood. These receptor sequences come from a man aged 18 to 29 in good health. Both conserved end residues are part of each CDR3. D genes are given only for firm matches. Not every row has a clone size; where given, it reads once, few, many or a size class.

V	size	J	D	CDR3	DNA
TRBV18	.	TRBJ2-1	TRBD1	CASSSGQGAGEQFF	TGTGCCAGCTCATCCGGACAGGGGGCTGGCGAGCAGTTCTTC
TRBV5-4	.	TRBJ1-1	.	CASSVQSMNTEAFF	TGTGCCAGCAGCGTACAAAGCATGAACACTGAAGCTTTCTTT
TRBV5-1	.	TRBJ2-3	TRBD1	CASSNPGGDTQYF	TGCGCCAGCAGCAACCCAGGGGGAGATACGCAGTATTTT
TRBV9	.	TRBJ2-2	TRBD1	CASSFRDRGNTGELFF	TGTGCCAGCAGCTTCCGGGACAGGGGGAACACCGGGGAGCTGTTTTTT
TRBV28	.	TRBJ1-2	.	CASGPRALNSYYGYTF	TGTGCCAGCGGACCCCGGGCGCTTAATTCTTATTATGGCTACACCTTC
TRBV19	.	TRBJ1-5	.	CASSIIQNSNQPQHF	TGTGCCAGTAGTATTATACAGAATAGCAATCAGCCCCAGCATTTT
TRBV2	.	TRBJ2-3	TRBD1	CASSPDRADTQYF	TGTGCCAGCAGTCCGGACAGGGCAGATACGCAGTATTTT
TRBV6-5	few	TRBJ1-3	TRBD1	CASSYSTGGNTIYF	TGTGCCAGCAGTTACTCGACAGGGGGAAACACCATATATTTT
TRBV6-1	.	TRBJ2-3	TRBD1	CASTDRGGWDTQYF	TGTGCCAGCACCGATAGAGGGGGCTGGGATACGCAGTATTTT
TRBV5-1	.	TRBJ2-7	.	CASSSRHGGGAEQYF	TGCGCCAGCAGCTCGCGACACGGTGGGGGAGCCGAGCAGTACTTC
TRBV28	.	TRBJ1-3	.	CASSFGGIGGNTIYF	TGTGCCAGCAGTTTCGGGGGGATCGGTGGAAACACCATATATTTT
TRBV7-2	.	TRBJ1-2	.	CASSLAWVGRENYGYTF	TGTGCCAGCAGCTTAGCGTGGGTGGGGCGGGAAAACTATGGCTACACCTTC
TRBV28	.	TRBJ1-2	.	CASTPGGGGGGYTF	TGTGCCAGCACCCCGGGGGGCGGTGGGGGTGGCTACACCTTC
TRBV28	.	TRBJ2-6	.	CASSSTAGANVLTF	TGTGCCAGCAGTAGCACCGCTGGGGCCAACGTCCTGACTTTC
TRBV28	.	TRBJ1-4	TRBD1	CASSLGQGKYEKLFF	TGTGCCAGCAGTTTAGGACAGGGGAAATATGAAAAACTGTTTTTT
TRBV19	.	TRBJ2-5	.	CASSMAGGTETQYF	TGTGCCAGTAGTATGGCCGGGGGAACGGAGACCCAGTACTTC
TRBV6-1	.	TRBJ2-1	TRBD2	CASSEARGRGYNEQFF	TGTGCCAGCAGTGAAGCTCGCGGGAGAGGCTACAATGAGCAGTTCTTC
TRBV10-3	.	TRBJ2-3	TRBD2	CAISESSPTSGRGRTDTQYF	TGTGCCATCAGTGAGTCGTCCCCGACTAGCGGGAGGGGGCGGACAGATACGCAGTATTTT
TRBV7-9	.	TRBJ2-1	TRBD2	CASSPVGLAGDNEQFF	TGTGCCAGCAGCCCCGTGGGGCTAGCGGGAGACAATGAGCAGTTCTTC
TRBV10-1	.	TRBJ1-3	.	CASSSGNTIYF	TGCGCCAGTTCCTCTGGAAACACCATATATTTT
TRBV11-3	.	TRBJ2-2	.	CASSSGLITGELFF	TGTGCCAGCAGCTCGGGATTGATCACCGGGGAGCTGTTTTTT
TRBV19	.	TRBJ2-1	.	CASSSRERTNEQFF	TGTGCCAGTAGTAGCCGGGAGAGGACCAATGAGCAGTTCTTC
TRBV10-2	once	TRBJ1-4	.	CASKHTHNEKLFF	TGCGCCAGCAAACACACTCATAATGAAAAACTGTTTTTT
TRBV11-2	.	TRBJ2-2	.	CASSLGVNTGELFF	TGTGCCAGCAGCTTAGGAGTGAACACCGGGGAGCTGTTTTTT
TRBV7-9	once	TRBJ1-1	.	CASSLVQGEAFF	TGTGCCAGCAGCTTAGTTCAGGGAGAAGCTTTCTTT
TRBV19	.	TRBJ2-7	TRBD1	CASSIGTGGTYEQYF	TGTGCCAGTAGTATTGGCACAGGGGGCACCTACGAGCAGTACTTC
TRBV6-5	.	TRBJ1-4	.	CASKNGGPSEKLFF	TGTGCCAGCAAAAACGGGGGTCCTAGTGAAAAACTGTTTTTT
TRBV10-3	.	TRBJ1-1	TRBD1	CAISEGGTVNTEAFF	TGTGCCATCAGCGAAGGGGGCACCGTGAACACTGAAGCTTTCTTT
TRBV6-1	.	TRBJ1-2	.	CASSDSARSYGYTF	TGTGCCAGCAGTGATTCGGCACGGAGCTATGGCTACACCTTC
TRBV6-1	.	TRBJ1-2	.	CASAVTGVDYGYTF	TGTGCCAGCGCCGTGACGGGGGTCGACTATGGCTACACCTTC
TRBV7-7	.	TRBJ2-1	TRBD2	CASSTLTSDEQFF	TGTGCTAGCAGCACCCTTACTAGCGATGAGCAGTTCTTC
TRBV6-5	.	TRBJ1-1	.	CASKLTFLDEAFF	TGTGCCAGCAAGCTAACTTTTCTGGATGAAGCTTTCTTT
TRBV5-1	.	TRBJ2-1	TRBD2	CASSSGLAGVKNEQFF	TGCGCCAGCAGCTCCGGACTAGCGGGAGTAAAAAATGAGCAGTTCTTC
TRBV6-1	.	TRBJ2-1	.	CASSASAGSPRQFF	TGTGCCAGCAGTGCCAGTGCGGGCTCTCCACGGCAGTTCTTC
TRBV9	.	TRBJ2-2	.	CASSALLGTDTGELFF	TGTGCCAGCAGTGCCCTTCTCGGTACCGACACCGGGGAGCTGTTTTTT
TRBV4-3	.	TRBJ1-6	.	CASSQEYGPNSPLHF	TGCGCCAGCAGCCAAGAGTACGGACCTAATTCACCCCTCCACTTT
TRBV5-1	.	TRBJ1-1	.	CASSLVGATTEAFF	TGCGCCAGCAGCTTGGTAGGGGCGACCACTGAAGCTTTCTTT
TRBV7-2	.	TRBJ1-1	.	CASSFNRGNTEAFF	TGTGCCAGCAGCTTTAATAGGGGGAACACTGAAGCTTTCTTT
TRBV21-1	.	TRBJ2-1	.	CASNSRHRARWDEQFF	TGTGCCAGCAACTCCCGTCATAGGGCAAGATGGGATGAGCAGTTCTTC
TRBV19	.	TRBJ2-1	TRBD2	CASSKPAGLVLGEQFF	TGTGCCAGTAGTAAACCCGCGGGACTAGTACTGGGTGAGCAGTTCTTC
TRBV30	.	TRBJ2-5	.	CAWSKPTRVGTQYF	TGTGCCTGGAGTAAGCCTACCCGGGTCGGGACCCAGTACTTC
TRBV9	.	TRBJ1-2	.	CASSAGRGQNYGYTF	TGTGCCAGCAGCGCCGGAAGAGGGCAGAACTATGGCTACACCTTC
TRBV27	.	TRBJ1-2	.	CASSSRDTFLRGYTF	TGTGCCAGCAGTTCCCGGGACACATTTTTGCGAGGCTACACCTTC
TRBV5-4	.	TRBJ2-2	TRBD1	CASSLWDRDGELFF	TGTGCCAGCAGCTTGTGGGACAGGGACGGGGAGCTGTTTTTT
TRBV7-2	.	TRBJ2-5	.	CASSPLGSSQETQYF	TGTGCCAGCAGCCCCCTAGGCAGTTCCCAAGAGACCCAGTACTTC
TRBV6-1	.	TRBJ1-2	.	CASSSGLYGYTF	TGTGCCAGCAGTAGTGGCCTCTATGGCTACACCTTC
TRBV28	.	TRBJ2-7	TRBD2	CASSLSRGGKVDF	TGTGCCAGCAGTTTATCCCGGGGAGGGAAGGTGGACTTC
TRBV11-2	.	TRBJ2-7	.	CASSFLQGAPPYEQYF	TGTGCCAGCAGCTTCCTACAGGGTGCCCCTCCCTACGAGCAGTACTTC
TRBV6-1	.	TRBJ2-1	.	CASSERTAYNEQFF	TGTGCCAGCAGTGAACGAACAGCTTACAATGAGCAGTTCTTC
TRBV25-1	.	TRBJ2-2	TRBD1	CASSETRGQGNTGELFF	TGTGCCAGCAGTGAAACCCGGGGACAGGGGAACACCGGGGAGCTGTTTTTT
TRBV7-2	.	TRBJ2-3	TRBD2	CASSLETSFWGTDTQYF	TGTGCCAGCAGCTTAGAGACTAGCTTCTGGGGCACAGATACGCAGTATTTT
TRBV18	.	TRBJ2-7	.	CASSIRGEEQYF	TGTGCCAGCTCAATAAGGGGAGAGGAGCAGTACTTC
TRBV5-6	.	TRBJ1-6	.	CASSLGGQNYNSPLHF	TGTGCCAGCAGCTTGGGGGGCCAGAATTATAATTCACCCCTCCACTTT
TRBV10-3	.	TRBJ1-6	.	CAISETASYNSPLHF	TGTGCCATCAGTGAGACAGCCTCCTATAATTCACCCCTCCACTTT
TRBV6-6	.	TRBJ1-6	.	CASSMDLYNSPLHF	TGTGCCAGCAGCATGGACCTCTATAATTCACCCCTCCACTTT
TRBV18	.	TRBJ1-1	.	CASSPPNQGLTTEAFF	TGTGCCAGCTCACCACCGAATCAGGGCCTCACCACTGAAGCTTTCTTT